The 21 T cell receptor beta chains reported below all come from one sample, sequenced in a study of blood T cell repertoires in COVID-19. Produced via immunoSEQ multiplex PCR; TCRdb's table is partial and in-frame only. The sample includes about 140,000 clones, around four fifths of them seen just once. The specimen sequenced was PBMCs or T cells enriched from blood (not recorded which). The receptors derive from a woman aged 35 to 49 who had recovered from COVID-19.

J is TRBJ1-1 and V is TRBV30; D is unclear. The CDR3 is 13 residues long. Deletions cut 2 bases from V and 11 bases from J, with 18 bases between. In germline, CDR1 is GTSNPN, CDR2 SVGIG (reference sequence). CDR3 in DNA: TGTGCCTGGAGTAGAGGGTTGGGGAACGAGGCTTTCTTT. It yields the protein CAWSRGLGNEAFF.

This clone was counted ten times or more. The chain uses TRBV5-4 and TRBJ2-7; D not certain. The CDR3 sequence is 14 residues long. Germline V gene lookup returns CDR1 SGHNT and CDR2 YYREEE (reference sequence). Deletions cut 4 bases from V and 0 bases from J, with 11 bases between. CDR3 in amino acids: CASSQDMSSYEQYF. CDR3 nucleotide sequence: TGTGCCAGCAGCCAAGATATGAGCTCCTACGAGCAGTACTTC.

The sample holds a few counts of this clone. This chain joins TRBV19 and TRBJ2-7; D remains ambiguous. From germline, CDR1 is LNHDA and CDR2 SQIVND (reference sequence). V was trimmed by 5 bases and J by 2 bases, leaving 10 bases between them. This CDR3 region has 13 residues. The CDR3 nucleotides read TGTGCCAGTAGTCCCGGGTTGACCTACGAGCAGTACTTC. Amino acids: CASSPGLTYEQYF.

The chain uses TRBV27 and TRBJ1-1, with 7 bases fitting TRBD1. The germline V gene encodes CDR1 MNHEY and CDR2 SMNVEV (reference sequence). The CDR3 sequence is 13 residues long. The V segment lost 5 bases and the J segment 6 bases; nucleotides outside the gene matches: 6. DNA of the CDR3: TGTGCCAGCAGTGAGGGACAGACCGCTGAAGCTTTCTTT. It codes for CASSEGQTAEAFF.

The chain joins TRBV30 to TRBJ2-1; 10 bases map to TRBD1. CDR1 GTSNPN and CDR2 SVGIG come from the germline V gene (reference sequence). The CDR3 has 12 residues. J lost 5 bases, V lost 8 bases, and 3 bases had no gene match. The CDR3 DNA is TGTGCCAGACAGGGGGCCAACAATGAGCAGTTCTTC. Residues: CARQGANNEQFF.

The rearrangement links TRBV4-2 to TRBJ1-6, with 7 bases fitting TRBD1. CDR3 length equals 19 residues. The V gene's germline CDR1 is LGHNA and CDR2 YNFKEQ. Germline trimming cut 4 bases from V and 0 bases from J; bases unmatched to any gene: 12. The CDR3 here is CASSPHPEGASSYNSPLHF. The CDR3 DNA is TGTGCCAGCAGCCCCCATCCAGAGGGGGCCAGCTCCTATAATTCACCCCTCCACTTT.

The chain recombines TRBV5-1 with TRBJ1-1; D gene unclear. Trimming removed 0 bases from V and 0 bases from J, with 9 bases in between. The germline CDR1 and CDR2 sequences are SGHRS and YFSETQ. This CDR3 is built from 15 residues. CDR3 region: CASSLAGGLNTEAFF. The CDR3 DNA sequence: TGCGCCAGCAGCTTGGCCGGAGGGCTGAACACTGAAGCTTTCTTT.

This chain joins TRBV5-1 and TRBJ2-1; TRBD2 aligns across 14 bases. Unmatched junction bases numbered 6, after V lost 4 bases and J lost 3 bases. This CDR3 is 17 amino acids long. The germline gives CDR1 SGHRS, CDR2 YFSETQ. Here the CDR3 reads CASSILTSGGDYNEQFF. In DNA, the CDR3 is TGCGCCAGCAGCATATTGACTAGCGGGGGGGACTACAATGAGCAGTTCTTC.

V is TRBV5-1 and J is TRBJ1-5, with 9 positions matching TRBD1. Germline values: CDR1 SGHRS, CDR2 YFSETQ. V lost 6 bases to trimming and J lost 5 bases; unmatched junction nucleotides: 9. The CDR3 spans 15 residues. The CDR3 sequence: CASKPGQGLYQPQHF. In DNA, the CDR3 is TGCGCCAGCAAACCGGGACAGGGATTGTATCAGCCCCAGCATTTT.

This clone has more than one count but fewer than ten. Germline is not matched at one junction end, which may reflect a read error. The chain carries TRBV15 and TRBJ2-1; 10 nucleotides agree with TRBD2. Germline loops: CDR1 LNHNV, CDR2 YYDKDF (reference sequence). The length of the CDR3 is 16 residues. The CDR3 nucleotides read TGTGCCACCAGCGGAGAGCGGGGGGGCGGAAACAATGAGCAGTTCTTC. It yields the protein CATSGERGGGNNEQFF. The variable domain in full, completed from reference TRBV15 and TRBJ2-1, reads DAMVIQNPRYQVTQFGKPVTLSCSQTLNHNVMYWYQQKSSQAPKLLFHYYDKDFNNEADTPDNFQSRRPNTSFCFLDIRSPGLGDTAMYLCATSGERGGGNNEQFFGPGTRLTVL.

The genes are TRBV19 and TRBJ2-1; 7 bases agree with TRBD2. Per the germline V gene, CDR1 is LNHDA and CDR2 is SQIVND (reference sequence). This CDR3 region has 15 residues. The trim removed 5 bases at V and 3 bases at J, leaving 7 bases unmatched. CDR3 nucleotide sequence: TGTGCCAGTAGTTACAGCGGGAACAACTACAATGAGCAGTTCTTC. Its protein is CASSYSGNNYNEQFF.

CDR3 coding DNA: TGTGCCAGCATCCCCACCGGGCTAGCATGGAATGAGCAGTTCTTC. Translation: CASIPTGLAWNEQFF. The chain combines TRBV2 with TRBJ2-1; TRBD2 is a possible D gene (5 bases). The CDR3 consists of 15 residues. V was clipped by 7 bases and J by 7 bases, with 20 bases between them. Per germline, CDR1 SNHLY and CDR2 FYNNEI.

This chain connects TRBV19 to TRBJ1-2; D gene uncertain. From germline, CDR1 is LNHDA and CDR2 SQIVND (reference sequence). The CDR3 runs 16 residues. V lost 0 bases, J lost 0 bases, and 11 bases lay in between. CDR3 sequence reads: CASSIDPTPANYGYTF. For the CDR3, the DNA is TGTGCCAGTAGTATAGATCCCACGCCGGCTAACTATGGCTACACCTTC. Full variable domain (outside the CDR3, taken from reference TRBV19 and TRBJ1-2): DGGITQSPKYLFRKEGQNVTLSCEQNLNHDAMYWYRQDPGQGLRLIYYSQIVNDFQKGDIAEGYSVSREKKESFPLTVTSAQKNPTAFYLCASSIDPTPANYGYTFGSGTRLTVV.

The chain joins TRBV11-2 to TRBJ1-1; possibly TRBD1 for D (5 bases). This CDR3 is 16 amino acids long. Trimming left V 1 base short and J 1 base short, with 13 bases between. Germline-derived CDR1 and CDR2 are SGHAT and FQNNGV. The DNA for the CDR3 is TGTGCCAGCAGCTTAGTGGGGGGGTGGGAGAACACTGAAGCTTTCTTT. Translating it yields CASSLVGGWENTEAFF. Full variable domain (missing parts from reference TRBV11-2 and TRBJ1-1): EAGVAQSPRYKIIEKRQSVAFWCNPISGHATLYWYQQILGQGPKLLIQFQNNGVVDDSQLPKDRFSAERLKGVDSTLKIQPAKLEDSAVYLCASSLVGGWENTEAFFGQGTRLTVV.

The V call is TRBV6-5, the J call TRBJ1-6, with TRBD1 matching over 11 bases. This CDR3 spans 14 amino acids. J was trimmed by 9 bases and V by 6 bases; bases with no gene match: 4. The germline gives CDR1 MNHEY, CDR2 SVGAGI. This chain's CDR3 is CASRRGTGGSPLHF. The DNA of the CDR3 is TGTGCCAGCAGACGCGGGACAGGGGGTTCACCCCTCCACTTT.

This chain joins TRBV6-5 and TRBJ1-5, with 7 nucleotides matching TRBD1. The germline V gene encodes CDR1 MNHEY and CDR2 SVGAGI. The CDR3 spans 12 residues. The J segment lost 9 bases and the V segment lost 6 bases, leaving 5 bases of the junction unmatched. The CDR3 spells CASSDRDRPQHF. The CDR3 nucleotides are TGTGCCAGCAGCGACAGGGATAGGCCCCAGCATTTT.

The V call is TRBV5-6, the J call TRBJ1-1; perhaps TRBD1 as D (5 bases). This CDR3 comprises 13 residues. The germline V and J ends were trimmed by 4 bases and 1 base, with 8 bases remaining between them. Germline lookup yields CDR1 SGHDT and CDR2 YYEEEE. The CDR3 coding sequence is TGTGCCAGCAGCCCCGGACAGAACACTGAAGCTTTCTTT. It codes for CASSPGQNTEAFF.

This chain uses TRBV6-1 with TRBJ1-6; no clear D. Trimming took 2 bases from V and 8 from J, leaving 16 bases between them. Germline-derived CDR1 and CDR2 are MNHNS and SASEGT. This CDR3 comprises 16 residues. CDR3 nucleotides: TGTGCCAGCAGTGAACCCGGGTCCAAAGTGGATTCACCCCTCCACTTT. Translating gives CASSEPGSKVDSPLHF.

This rearrangement joins TRBV5-1 to TRBJ2-2; 13 bases align to TRBD2. Germline CDR1 reads SGHRS; CDR2 reads YFSETQ. The V and J ends lost 7 bases and 0 bases, in that order; junction bases with no gene match: 6. CDR3 size: 17 residues. In DNA, the CDR3 is TGCGCCAGCTCCTTTGGGACTAGCGGGACGAACACCGGGGAGCTGTTTTTT. Translating it yields CASSFGTSGTNTGELFF.

V usage is TRBV5-8 and J usage is TRBJ1-4; possibly TRBD1 for D (6 bases). V lost 2 bases to trimming and J lost 0 bases, with 8 bases between them. CDR1 and CDR2 (germline): SGHTS, YDEGEE. The CDR3 sequence is 15 residues long. For the CDR3, the DNA is TGTGCCAGCAGCTTTACAGGGACAACTAATGAAAAACTGTTTTTT. Residues: CASSFTGTTNEKLFF.

This chain joins TRBV2 and TRBJ1-2; D remains unclear. The CDR3 has 13 residues. CDR1 is SNHLY, CDR2 FYNNEI, per germline. V was trimmed by 3 bases and J by 8 bases, leaving 13 bases between them. The CDR3 here is CASSERQSHGYTF. DNA for the CDR3: TGTGCCAGCAGTGAGCGGCAGTCACACGGCTACACCTTC.